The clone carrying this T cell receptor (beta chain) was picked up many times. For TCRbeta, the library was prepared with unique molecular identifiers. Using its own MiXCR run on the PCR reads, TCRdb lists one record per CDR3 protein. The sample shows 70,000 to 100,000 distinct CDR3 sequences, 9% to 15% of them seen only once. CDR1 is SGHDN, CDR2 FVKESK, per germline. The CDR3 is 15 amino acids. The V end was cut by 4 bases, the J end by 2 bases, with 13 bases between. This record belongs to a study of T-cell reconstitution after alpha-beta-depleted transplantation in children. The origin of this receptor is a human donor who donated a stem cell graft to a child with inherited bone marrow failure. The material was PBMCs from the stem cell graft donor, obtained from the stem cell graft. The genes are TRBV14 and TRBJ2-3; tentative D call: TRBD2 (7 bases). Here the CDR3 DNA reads TGTGCCAGCAGCCCCTTGGGGGGGCCCACAGATACGCAGTATTTT. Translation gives CASSPLGGPTDTQYF.